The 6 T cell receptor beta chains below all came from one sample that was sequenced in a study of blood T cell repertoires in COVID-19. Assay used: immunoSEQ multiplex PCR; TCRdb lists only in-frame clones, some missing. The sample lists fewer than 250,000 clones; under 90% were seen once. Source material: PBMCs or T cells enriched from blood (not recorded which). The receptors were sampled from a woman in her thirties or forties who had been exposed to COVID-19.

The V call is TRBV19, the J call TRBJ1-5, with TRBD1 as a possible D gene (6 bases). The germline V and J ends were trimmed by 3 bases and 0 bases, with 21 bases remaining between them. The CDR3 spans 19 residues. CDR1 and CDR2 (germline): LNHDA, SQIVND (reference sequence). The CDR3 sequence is CASSIHTTGTLYSNQPQHF. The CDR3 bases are TGTGCCAGTAGTATCCACACTACCGGGACACTTTATAGCAATCAGCCCCAGCATTTT.

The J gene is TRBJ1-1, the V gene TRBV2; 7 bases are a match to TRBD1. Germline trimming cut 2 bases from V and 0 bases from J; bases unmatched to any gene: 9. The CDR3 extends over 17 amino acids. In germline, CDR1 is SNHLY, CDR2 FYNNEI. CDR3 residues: CASSEMGQNLMNTEAFF. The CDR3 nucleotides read TGTGCCAGCAGTGAAATGGGACAGAACCTTATGAACACTGAAGCTTTCTTT.

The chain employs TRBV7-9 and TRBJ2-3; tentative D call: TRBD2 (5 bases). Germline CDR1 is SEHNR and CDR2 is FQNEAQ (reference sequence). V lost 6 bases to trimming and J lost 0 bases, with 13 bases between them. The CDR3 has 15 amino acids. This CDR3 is CASRSASTSTDTQYF. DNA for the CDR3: TGTGCCAGCAGATCTGCTAGCACTAGCACAGATACGCAGTATTTT.

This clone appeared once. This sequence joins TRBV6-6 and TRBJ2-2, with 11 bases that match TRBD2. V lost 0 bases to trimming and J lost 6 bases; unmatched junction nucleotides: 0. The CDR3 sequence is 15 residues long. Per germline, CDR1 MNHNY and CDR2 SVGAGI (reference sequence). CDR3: CASSYSGLAAGELFF. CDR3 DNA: TGTGCCAGCAGTTACTCGGGACTAGCGGCCGGGGAGCTGTTTTTT.

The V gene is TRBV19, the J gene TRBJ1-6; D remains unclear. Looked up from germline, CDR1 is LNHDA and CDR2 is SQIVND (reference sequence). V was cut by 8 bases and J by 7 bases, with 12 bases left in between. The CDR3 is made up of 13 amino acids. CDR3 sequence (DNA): TGTGCCAGTCAGCGGGAATACAATTCACCCCTCCACTTT. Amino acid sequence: CASQREYNSPLHF.

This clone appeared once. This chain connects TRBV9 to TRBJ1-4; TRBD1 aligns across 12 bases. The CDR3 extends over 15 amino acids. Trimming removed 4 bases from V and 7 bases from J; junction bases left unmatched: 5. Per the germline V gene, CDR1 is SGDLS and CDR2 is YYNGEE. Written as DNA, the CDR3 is TGTGCCAGCAGCACGGGACAGGGGGCGGGTGAAAAACTGTTTTTT. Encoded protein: CASSTGQGAGEKLFF.